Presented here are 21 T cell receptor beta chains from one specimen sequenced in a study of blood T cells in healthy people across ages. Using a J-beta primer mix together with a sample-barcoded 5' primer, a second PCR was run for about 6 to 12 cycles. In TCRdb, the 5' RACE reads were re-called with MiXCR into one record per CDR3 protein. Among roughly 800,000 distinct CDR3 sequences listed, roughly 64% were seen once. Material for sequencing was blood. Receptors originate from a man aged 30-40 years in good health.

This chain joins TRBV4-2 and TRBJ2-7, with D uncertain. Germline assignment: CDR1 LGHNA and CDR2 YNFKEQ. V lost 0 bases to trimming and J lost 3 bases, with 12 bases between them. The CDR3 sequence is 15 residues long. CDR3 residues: CASSQDPLDLYEQYF. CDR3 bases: TGTGCCAGCAGCCAAGATCCCCTAGACCTCTACGAGCAGTACTTC.

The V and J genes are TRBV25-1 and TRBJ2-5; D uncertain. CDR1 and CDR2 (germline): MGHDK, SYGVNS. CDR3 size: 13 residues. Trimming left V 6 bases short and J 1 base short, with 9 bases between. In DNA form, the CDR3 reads TGTGCCAGCAGAGAGTCCCTCCAAGAGACCCAGTACTTC. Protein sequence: CASRESLQETQYF.

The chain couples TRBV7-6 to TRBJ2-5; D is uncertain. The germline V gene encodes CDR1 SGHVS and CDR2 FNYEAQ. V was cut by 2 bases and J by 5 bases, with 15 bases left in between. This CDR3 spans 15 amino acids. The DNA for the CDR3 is TGTGCCAGCAGCTTACCCGAGTCCCTGGGGGAGACCCAGTACTTC. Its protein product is CASSLPESLGETQYF.

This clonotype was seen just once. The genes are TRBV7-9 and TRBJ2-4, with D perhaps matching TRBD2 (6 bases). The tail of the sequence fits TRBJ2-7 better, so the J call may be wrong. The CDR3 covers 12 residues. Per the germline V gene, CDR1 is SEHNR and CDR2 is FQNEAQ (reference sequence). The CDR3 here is CASQAGSYEQYF. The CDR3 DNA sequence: TGTGCCAGTCAGGCGGGATCCTACGAGCAGTACTTC.

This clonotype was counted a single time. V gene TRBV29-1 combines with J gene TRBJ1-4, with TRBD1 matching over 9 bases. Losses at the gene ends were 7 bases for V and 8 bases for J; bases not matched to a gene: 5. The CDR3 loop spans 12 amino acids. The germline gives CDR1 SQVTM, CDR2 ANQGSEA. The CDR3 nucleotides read TGCAGCGGAGGACAGGGGCACGAAAAACTGTTTTTT. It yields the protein CSGGQGHEKLFF.

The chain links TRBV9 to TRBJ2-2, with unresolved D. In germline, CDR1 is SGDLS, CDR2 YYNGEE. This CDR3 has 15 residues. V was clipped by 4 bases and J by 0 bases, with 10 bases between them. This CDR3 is CASSPPLSNTGELFF. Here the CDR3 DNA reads TGTGCCAGCAGCCCGCCCCTCTCGAACACCGGGGAGCTGTTTTTT.

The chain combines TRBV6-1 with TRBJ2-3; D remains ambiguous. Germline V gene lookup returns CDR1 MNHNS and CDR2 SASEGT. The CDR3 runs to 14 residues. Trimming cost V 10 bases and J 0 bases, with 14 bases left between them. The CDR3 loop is CAILDPVSTDTQYF. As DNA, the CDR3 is TGTGCCATCCTCGACCCCGTAAGCACAGATACGCAGTATTTT.

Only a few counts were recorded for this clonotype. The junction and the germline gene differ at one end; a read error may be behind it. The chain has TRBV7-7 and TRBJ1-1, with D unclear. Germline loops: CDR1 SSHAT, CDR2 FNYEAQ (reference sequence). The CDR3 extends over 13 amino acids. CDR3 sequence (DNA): TGTGCTAGCAGCTCCGGACCGAACACTGAAGCTTTCTTT. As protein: CASSSGPNTEAFF. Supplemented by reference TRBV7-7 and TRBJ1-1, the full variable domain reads GAGVSQSPRYKVTKRGQDVTLRCDPISSHATLYWYQQALGQGPEFLTYFNYEAQPDKSGLPSDRFSAERPEGSISTLTIQRTEQRDSAMYRCASSSGPNTEAFFGQGTRLTVV.

The CDR3, as DNA: TGTGCCAGCAGCTTAGGACTAGCGGGAAGGACGCACAGCGAGCAGTACTTC. Its protein is CASSLGLAGRTHSEQYF. The chain has TRBV7-2 and TRBJ2-7; 11 bases agree with TRBD2. Per germline, CDR1 SGHTA and CDR2 FQGNSA. This CDR3 has 17 residues. Trimming removed 1 base from V and 6 bases from J; junction bases left unmatched: 11. The full variable domain, rest sourced from reference TRBV7-2 and TRBJ2-7, is GAGVSQSPSNKVTEKGKDVELRCDPISGHTALYWYRQSLGQGLEFLIYFQGNSAPDKSGLPSDRFSAERTGGSVSTLTIQRTQQEDSAVYLCASSLGLAGRTHSEQYFGPGTRLTVT.

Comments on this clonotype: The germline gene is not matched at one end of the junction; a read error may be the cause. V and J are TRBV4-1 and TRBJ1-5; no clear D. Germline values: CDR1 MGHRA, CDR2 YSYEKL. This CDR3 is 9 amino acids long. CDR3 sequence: CASSPPPHF. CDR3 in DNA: TGCGCCAGCAGCCCCCCCCCGCATTTT.

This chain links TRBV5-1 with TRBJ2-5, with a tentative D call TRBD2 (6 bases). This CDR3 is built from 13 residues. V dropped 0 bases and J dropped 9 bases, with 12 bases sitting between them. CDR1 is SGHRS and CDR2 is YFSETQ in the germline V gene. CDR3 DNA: TGCGCCAGCAGCTTGGGATCGGGGGAAGCCCAGTACTTC. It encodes CASSLGSGEAQYF.

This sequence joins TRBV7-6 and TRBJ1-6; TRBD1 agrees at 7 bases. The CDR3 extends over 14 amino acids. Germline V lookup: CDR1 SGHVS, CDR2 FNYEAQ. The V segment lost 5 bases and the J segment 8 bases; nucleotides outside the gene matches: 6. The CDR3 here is CASSPADRHSPLHF. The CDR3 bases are TGTGCCAGCAGCCCCGCGGACAGGCATTCACCCCTCCACTTT.

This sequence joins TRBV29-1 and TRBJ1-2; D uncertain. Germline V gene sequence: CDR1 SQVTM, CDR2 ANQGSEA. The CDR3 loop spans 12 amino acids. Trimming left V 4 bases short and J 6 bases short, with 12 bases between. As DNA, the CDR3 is TGCAGCGTTGTGGCCCGCTCCCATGGCTACACCTTC. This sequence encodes CSVVARSHGYTF.

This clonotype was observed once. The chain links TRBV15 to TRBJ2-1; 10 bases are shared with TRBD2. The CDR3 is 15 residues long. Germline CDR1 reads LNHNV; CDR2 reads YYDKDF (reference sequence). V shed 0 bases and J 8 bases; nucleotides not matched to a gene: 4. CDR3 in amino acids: CATSRELAGLDEQFF. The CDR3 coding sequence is TGTGCCACCAGCAGAGAACTAGCGGGATTGGATGAGCAGTTCTTC.

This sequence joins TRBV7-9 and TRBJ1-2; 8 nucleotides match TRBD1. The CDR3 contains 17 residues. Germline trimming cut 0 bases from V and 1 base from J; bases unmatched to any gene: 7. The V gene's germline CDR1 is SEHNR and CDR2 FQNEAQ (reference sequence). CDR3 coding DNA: TGTGCCAGCAGCTTAGCCGGGTGGGGACAGGATAACTATGGCTACACCTTC. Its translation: CASSLAGWGQDNYGYTF.

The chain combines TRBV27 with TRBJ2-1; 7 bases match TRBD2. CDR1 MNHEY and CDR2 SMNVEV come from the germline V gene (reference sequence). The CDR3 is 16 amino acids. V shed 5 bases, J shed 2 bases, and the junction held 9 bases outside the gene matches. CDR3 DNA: TGTGCCAGCAGTCCGTTGACTAGCCTTACCTACAATGAGCAGTTCTTC. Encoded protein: CASSPLTSLTYNEQFF.

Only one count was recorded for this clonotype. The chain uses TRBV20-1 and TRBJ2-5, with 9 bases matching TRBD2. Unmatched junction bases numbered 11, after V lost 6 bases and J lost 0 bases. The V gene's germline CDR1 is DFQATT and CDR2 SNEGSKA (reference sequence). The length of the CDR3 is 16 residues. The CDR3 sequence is CSAPHPSGAYQETQYF. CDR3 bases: TGCAGTGCCCCTCATCCTAGCGGGGCGTACCAAGAGACCCAGTACTTC.

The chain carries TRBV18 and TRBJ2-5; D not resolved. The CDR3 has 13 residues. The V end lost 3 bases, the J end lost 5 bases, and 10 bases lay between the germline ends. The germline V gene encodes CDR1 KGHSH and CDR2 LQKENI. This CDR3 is CASSPSIMETQYF. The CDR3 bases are TGTGCCAGCTCACCTTCGATAATGGAGACCCAGTACTTC.

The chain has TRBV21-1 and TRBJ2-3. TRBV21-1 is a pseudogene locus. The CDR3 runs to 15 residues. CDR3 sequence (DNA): TGTGCCAGCAGCAAAGGTTCGTCAGGCACAGATACGCAGTATTTT. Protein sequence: CASSKGSSGTDTQYF.

CDR3 loop: CASSLVVGFSSPYNEQFF. CDR3 nucleotides: TGTGCCAGCAGCTTAGTGGTTGGATTCAGTTCCCCCTACAATGAGCAGTTCTTC. The chain combines TRBV7-2 with TRBJ2-1, with D unresolved. V was trimmed by 1 base and J by 2 bases, leaving 18 bases between them. CDR3 length: 18 amino acids. Germline CDR1 is SGHTA and CDR2 is FQGNSA.

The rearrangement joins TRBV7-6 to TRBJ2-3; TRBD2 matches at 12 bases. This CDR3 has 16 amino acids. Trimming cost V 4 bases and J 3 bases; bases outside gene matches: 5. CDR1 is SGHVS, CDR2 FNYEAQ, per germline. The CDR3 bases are TGTGCCAGCAGCTCCCTAGCGGGGGGGCAGACAGATACGCAGTATTTT. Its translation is CASSSLAGGQTDTQYF.